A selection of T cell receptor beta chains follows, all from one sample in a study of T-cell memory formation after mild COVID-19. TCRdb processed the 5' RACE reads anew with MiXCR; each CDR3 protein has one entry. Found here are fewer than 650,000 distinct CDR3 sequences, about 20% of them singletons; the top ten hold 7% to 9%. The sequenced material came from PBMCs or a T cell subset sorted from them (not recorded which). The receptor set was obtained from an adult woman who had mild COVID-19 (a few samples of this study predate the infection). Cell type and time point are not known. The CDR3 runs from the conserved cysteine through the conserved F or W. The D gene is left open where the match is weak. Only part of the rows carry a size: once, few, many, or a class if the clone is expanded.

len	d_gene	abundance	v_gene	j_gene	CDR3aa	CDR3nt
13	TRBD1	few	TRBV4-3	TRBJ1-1	CASSQETGLEAFF	TGCGCCAGCAGCCAAGAGACAGGGCTTGAAGCTTTCTTT
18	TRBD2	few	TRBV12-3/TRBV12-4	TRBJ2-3	CASSTGTSGATPTDTQYF	TGTGCCAGCAGCACCGGGACTAGCGGGGCCACCCCCACAGATACGCAGTATTTT
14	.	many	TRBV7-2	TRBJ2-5	CASSLDPGVETQYF	TGTGCCAGCAGCTTAGATCCAGGGGTGGAGACCCAGTACTTC
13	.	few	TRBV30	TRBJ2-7	CAWSAGDGYEQYF	TGTGCCTGGAGTGCCGGGGATGGCTACGAGCAGTACTTC
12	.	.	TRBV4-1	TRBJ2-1	CASSHYSGEQFF	TGCGCCAGCAGCCATTACTCTGGGGAGCAGTTCTTC
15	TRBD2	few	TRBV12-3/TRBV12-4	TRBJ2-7	CASSLRGRAHYEQYF	TGTGCCAGCAGTCTACGGGGGAGGGCCCACTACGAGCAGTACTTC
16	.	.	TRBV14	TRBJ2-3	CASSQSRTSRGDTQYF	TGTGCCAGCAGCCAATCTCGTACCTCTCGGGGAGATACGCAGTATTTT
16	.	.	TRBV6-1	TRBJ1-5	CASSSPTIHGNQPQHF	TGTGCCAGCAGTTCACCGACTATTCACGGGAATCAGCCCCAGCATTTT
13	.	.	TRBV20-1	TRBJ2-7	CSASVDPGYEQYF	TGCAGTGCCAGCGTGGATCCCGGGTACGAGCAGTACTTC
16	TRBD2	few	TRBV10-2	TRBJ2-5	CASSAGSAGDQETQYF	TGCGCCAGCAGTGCTGGATCGGCGGGGGATCAAGAGACCCAGTACTTC
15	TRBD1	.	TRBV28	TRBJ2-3	CASIMDRGRTDTQYF	TGTGCCAGCATCATGGACAGGGGGCGCACAGATACGCAGTATTTT
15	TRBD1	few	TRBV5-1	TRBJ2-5	CASSWSGQTQETQYF	TGCGCCAGCAGCTGGTCGGGACAGACCCAAGAGACCCAGTACTTC
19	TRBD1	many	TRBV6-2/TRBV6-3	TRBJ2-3	CASSYDRDSPGISTDTQYF	TGTGCCAGCAGTTACGACCGGGACAGCCCCGGGATCAGCACAGATACGCAGTATTTT
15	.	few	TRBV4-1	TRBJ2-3	CASSQEVPGADTQYF	TGCGCCAGCAGCCAAGAGGTCCCCGGGGCAGATACGCAGTATTTT
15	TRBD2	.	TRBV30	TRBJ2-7	CAWSEWGLAASEQYF	TGTGCCTGGAGTGAGTGGGGACTAGCGGCCTCCGAGCAGTACTTC
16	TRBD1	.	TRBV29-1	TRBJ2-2	CSVAGGRGPNTGELFF	TGCAGCGTTGCAGGAGGCAGGGGGCCGAACACCGGGGAGCTGTTTTTT
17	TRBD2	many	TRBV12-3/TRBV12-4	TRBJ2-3	CASSRSGGSASTDTQYF	TGTGCCAGCAGCCGTAGCGGGGGTAGTGCTAGCACAGATACGCAGTATTTT
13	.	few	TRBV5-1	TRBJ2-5	CASSLEGYPTQYF	TGCGCCAGCAGCTTGGAAGGCTACCCGACCCAGTACTTC
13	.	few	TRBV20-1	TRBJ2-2	CSARNGNTGELFF	TGCAGTGCTAGAAACGGGAACACCGGGGAGCTGTTTTTT
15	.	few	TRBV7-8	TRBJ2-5	CASSYTWGGGETQYF	TGTGCCAGCAGCTACACCTGGGGAGGGGGGGAGACCCAGTACTTC
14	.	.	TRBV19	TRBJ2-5	CASSIREQPGTQYF	TGTGCCAGTAGTATCCGCGAACAGCCTGGGACCCAGTACTTC
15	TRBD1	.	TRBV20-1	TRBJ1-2	CSARARDSFRYGYTF	TGCAGTGCTAGGGCGCGGGACAGTTTTAGGTATGGCTACACCTTC
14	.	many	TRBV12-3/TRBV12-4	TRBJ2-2	CASSLDPATGELFF	TGTGCCAGCAGTTTAGACCCAGCAACCGGGGAGCTGTTTTTT
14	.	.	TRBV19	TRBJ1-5	CACNRGGSGQPQHF	TGTGCCTGTAACCGGGGAGGGTCGGGACAGCCCCAGCATTTT
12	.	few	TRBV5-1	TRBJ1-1	CASKETNTEAFF	TGCGCCAGTAAGGAGACGAACACTGAAGCTTTCTTT
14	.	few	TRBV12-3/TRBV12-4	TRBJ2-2	CASSFPGAAGELFF	TGTGCCAGCAGTTTTCCGGGGGCGGCCGGGGAGCTGTTTTTT
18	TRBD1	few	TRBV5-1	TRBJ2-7	CASSPTSLRDRSYLVQYF	TGCGCCAGCAGCCCTACCTCTCTCCGGGACAGAAGTTATTTGGTGCAGTACTTC